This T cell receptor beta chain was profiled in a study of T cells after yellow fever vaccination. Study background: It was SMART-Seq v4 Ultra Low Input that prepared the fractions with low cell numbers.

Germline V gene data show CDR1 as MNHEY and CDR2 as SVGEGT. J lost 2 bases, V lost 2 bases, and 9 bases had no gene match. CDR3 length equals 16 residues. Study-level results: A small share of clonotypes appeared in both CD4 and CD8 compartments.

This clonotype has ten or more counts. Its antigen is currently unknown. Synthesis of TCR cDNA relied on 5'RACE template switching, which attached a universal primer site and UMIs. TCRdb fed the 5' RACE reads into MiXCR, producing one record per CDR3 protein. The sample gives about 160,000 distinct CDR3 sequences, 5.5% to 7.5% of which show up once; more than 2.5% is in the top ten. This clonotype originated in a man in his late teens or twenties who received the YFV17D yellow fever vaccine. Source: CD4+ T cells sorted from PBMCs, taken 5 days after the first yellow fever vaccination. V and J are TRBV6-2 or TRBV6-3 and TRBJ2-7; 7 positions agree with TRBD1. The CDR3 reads CASSYRQGIPAYEQYF. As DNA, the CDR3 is TGTGCCAGCAGTTACCGACAGGGAATCCCAGCCTACGAGCAGTACTTC.